This T cell receptor (beta chain) was sequenced for a study of T cell repertoires in cytomegalovirus infection. The wider study: Evidence of both CMV infection and a matching HLA type came from public TCR beta signatures. Findings of the study overall: Ex vivo, HLA-C-restricted CMV-specific TCR beta clonotypes prevailed over the rest of the response. Cumulative public TCR beta family frequency identified CMV carriers with the relevant HLA.

This clonotype has ten or more counts. No antigen is known for it. The CDR3 is made up of 17 amino acids. V dropped 3 bases and J dropped 2 bases, with 20 bases sitting between them. Germline assignment: CDR1 MDHEN and CDR2 SYDVKM. Using its own MiXCR run on the reads, TCRdb lists one record per CDR3 protein. The repertoire holds roughly 500,000 distinct CDR3 sequences, approximately 15% seen once, with around 25% in the top ten. This receptor was taken from a human donor in good health (CMV status not recorded). Some clones in this sample may be carry-over from other donors' samples. The chain combines TRBV28 with TRBJ2-7; D is perhaps TRBD1 (5 bases). The sample comprised CD8+ T cells from PBMCs. The CDR3 DNA follows: TGTGCCAGCAGTTTCCCGAACAGGAAGGTTGGAACCTACGAGCAGTACTTC. It translates to CASSFPNRKVGTYEQYF.